What follows is one T cell receptor beta chain and its context. This entry is derived from a study of blood T cell repertoires in COVID-19. About the research overall: Collection of acute and convalescent COVID-19 samples took place in the United States, Italy and Spain. The cDNA or gDNA used as material had been derived from T cells, B-cell-depleted T cells, or PBMCs.

Under the authors' procedure: Estimation of nucleated cell counts was performed using reference gene primer amplification. TCRdb's table, derived via immunoSEQ multiplex PCR, lists solely in-frame clones and lacks some. V, J and clone size are taken as reported in that table, and D and trimming were inferred from the DNA itself. The sample includes around 190,000 clones, approximately 90% of them seen just once. The germline CDR1 and CDR2 sequences are SGDLS and YYNGEE. V lost 1 base, J lost 8 bases, and 9 bases stayed unmatched. CDR3 length equals 15 residues. Sequencing input: peripheral blood. This chain links TRBV9 with TRBJ2-1; 7 nucleotides match TRBD2. The receptor's source is a man aged 18 to 30 who had recovered from COVID-19. This CDR3 is CASSVSGTNNYEQFF. CDR3 bases: TGTGCCAGCAGCGTATCCGGGACTAACAATTATGAGCAGTTCTTC.